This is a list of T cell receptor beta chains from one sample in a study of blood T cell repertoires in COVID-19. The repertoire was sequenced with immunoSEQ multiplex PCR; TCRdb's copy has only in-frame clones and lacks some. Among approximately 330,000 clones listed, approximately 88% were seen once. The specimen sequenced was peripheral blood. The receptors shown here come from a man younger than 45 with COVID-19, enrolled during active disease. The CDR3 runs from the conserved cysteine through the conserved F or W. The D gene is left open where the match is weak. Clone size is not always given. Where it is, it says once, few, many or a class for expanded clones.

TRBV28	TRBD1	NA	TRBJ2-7	CASSLVMTGSSSYEQYF	TGTGCCAGCAGCCTTGTTATGACAGGGTCCAGCTCCTACGAGCAGTACTTC
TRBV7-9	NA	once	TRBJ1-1	CASIGKGLVRNTEAFF	TGTGCCAGCATTGGGAAGGGACTAGTACGGAACACTGAAGCTTTCTTT
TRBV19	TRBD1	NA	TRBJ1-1	CASSPGQGAEAFF	TGTGCCAGTAGTCCTGGACAGGGGGCTGAAGCTTTCTTT
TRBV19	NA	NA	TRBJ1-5	CASSIAFGGNQPQHF	TGTGCCAGTAGTATAGCTTTCGGCGGTAATCAGCCCCAGCATTTT
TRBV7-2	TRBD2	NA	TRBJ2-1	CASSLYPSGPIYNEQFF	TGTGCCAGCAGCTTATATCCTAGCGGGCCAATATACAATGAGCAGTTCTTC
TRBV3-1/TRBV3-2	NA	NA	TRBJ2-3	CASSQKNRGYTDTQYF	TGTGCCAGCAGCCAAAAAAACCGGGGGTACACAGATACGCAGTATTTT
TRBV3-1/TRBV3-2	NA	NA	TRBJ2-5	CASSQESSRLQETQYF	TGTGCCAGCAGCCAAGAATCTAGCAGGCTCCAAGAGACCCAGTACTTC
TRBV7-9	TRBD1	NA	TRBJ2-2	CASRPTSTGITGELFF	TGTGCCAGCAGGCCAACCTCGACAGGGATTACCGGGGAGCTGTTTTTT
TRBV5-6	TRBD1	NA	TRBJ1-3	CASSLIRGEIGNTIYF	TGTGCCAGCAGCTTAATCAGGGGGGAAATTGGAAACACCATATATTTT
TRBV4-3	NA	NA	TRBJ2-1	CASSQGRSSYNEQFF	TGCGCCAGCAGCCAGGGGAGAAGCTCCTACAATGAGCAGTTCTTC
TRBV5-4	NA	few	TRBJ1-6	CASSSAGALSPLHF	TGTGCCAGCAGCTCGGCGGGAGCCCTGTCACCCCTCCACTTT
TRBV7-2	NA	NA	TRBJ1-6	CASSARGDSPLHF	TGTGCCAGCAGCGCCCGGGGGGATTCACCCCTCCACTTT
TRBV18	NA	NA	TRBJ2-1	CASSPGLNNEQFF	TGTGCCAGCTCACCGGGACTTAACAATGAGCAGTTCTTC
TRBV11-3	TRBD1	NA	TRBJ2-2	CASSPTWTGSNTGELFF	TGTGCCAGCAGCCCTACCTGGACAGGGTCGAACACCGGGGAGCTGTTTTTT
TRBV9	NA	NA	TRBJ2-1	CASSVGAFSYNEQFF	TGTGCCAGCAGCGTAGGGGCGTTTTCCTACAATGAGCAGTTCTTC
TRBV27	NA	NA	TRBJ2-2	CASSLLGDTGELFF	TGTGCCAGCAGTTTATTAGGAGACACCGGGGAGCTGTTTTTT
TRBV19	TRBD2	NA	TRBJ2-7	CASSSGTSGRFYEQYF	TGTGCCAGTAGTTCCGGGACTAGCGGGAGGTTCTACGAGCAGTACTTC
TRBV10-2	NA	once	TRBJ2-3	CASSAYYPPETDTQYF	TGCGCCAGCAGCGCCTATTACCCGCCGGAGACAGATACGCAGTATTTT
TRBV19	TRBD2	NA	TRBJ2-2	CASSITSGAAGELFF	TGTGCCAGTAGTATAACTAGCGGCGCGGCCGGGGAGCTGTTTTTT
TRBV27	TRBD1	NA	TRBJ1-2	CASSPGQGRGYTF	TGTGCCAGCAGTCCCGGACAGGGTCGGGGCTACACCTTC
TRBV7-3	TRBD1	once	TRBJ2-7	CASSSGTGTSYEQYF	TGTGCCAGCAGCTCCGGGACAGGGACCTCCTACGAGCAGTACTTC
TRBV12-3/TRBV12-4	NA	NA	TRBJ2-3	CASSLESPPQYF	TGTGCCAGCAGTTTAGAAAGCCCCCCGCAGTATTTT
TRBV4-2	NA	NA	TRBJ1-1	CASSQVTGLGNTEAFF	TGTGCCAGCAGCCAAGTCACAGGGCTAGGGAACACTGAAGCTTTCTTT
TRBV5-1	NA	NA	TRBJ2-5	CASTPRAGQETQYF	TGCGCCAGCACCCCTAGGGCGGGGCAAGAGACCCAGTACTTC
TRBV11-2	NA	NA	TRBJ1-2	CASSLDRGVGYGYTF	TGTGCCAGCAGCTTAGATCGGGGGGTTGGCTATGGCTACACCTTC
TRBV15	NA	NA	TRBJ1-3	CATSRPAQGQVVGNTIYF	TGTGCCACCAGCAGACCAGCACAGGGACAAGTGGTGGGAAACACCATATATTTT
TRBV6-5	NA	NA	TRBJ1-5	CASSSRDSNQPQHF	TGTGCCAGCAGTTCCCGGGATAGCAATCAGCCCCAGCATTTT
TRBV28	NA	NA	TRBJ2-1	CASSLVGTLINEQFF	TGTGCCAGCAGTTTAGTCGGGACTCTCATCAATGAGCAGTTCTTC
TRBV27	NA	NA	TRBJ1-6	CASMRGYNSPLHF	TGTGCCAGCATGCGGGGGTATAATTCACCCCTCCACTTT
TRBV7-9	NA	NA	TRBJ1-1	CASSLGERTEAFF	TGTGCCAGCAGCCTGGGAGAGCGCACTGAAGCTTTCTTT
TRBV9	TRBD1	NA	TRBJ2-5	CASSVGARQGVGETQYF	TGTGCCAGCAGCGTAGGGGCTAGGCAGGGGGTGGGCGAGACCCAGTACTTC
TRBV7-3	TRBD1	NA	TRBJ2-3	CASSPGQLRTDTQYF	TGTGCCAGCAGCCCGGGACAGTTACGGACAGATACGCAGTATTTT
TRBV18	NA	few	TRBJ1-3	CASSPLGGSCATTGNTIYF	TGTGCCAGCTCACCACTCGGGGGGAGCTGTGCAACGACGGGAAACACCATATATTTT
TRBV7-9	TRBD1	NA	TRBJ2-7	CASSSGQFYEQYF	TGTGCCAGCAGCTCGGGACAGTTCTACGAGCAGTACTTC
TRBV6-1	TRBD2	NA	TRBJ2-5	CASSGPGTSGQETQYF	TGTGCCAGCAGTGGCCCCGGGACTAGCGGGCAAGAGACCCAGTACTTC
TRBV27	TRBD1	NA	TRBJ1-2	CASRPLFRDRGNGYTF	TGTGCCAGCAGGCCCCTTTTTCGGGACAGGGGGAATGGCTACACCTTC
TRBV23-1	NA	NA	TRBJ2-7	CASSHHSTALPYEQYF	TGCGCCAGCAGTCACCATTCGACAGCGTTACCCTACGAGCAGTACTTC
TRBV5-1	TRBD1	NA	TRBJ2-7	CASSSGTGVYEQYF	TGCGCCAGCAGCTCCGGGACAGGGGTCTACGAGCAGTACTTC
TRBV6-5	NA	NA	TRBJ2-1	CASQWTVEGGNEQFF	TGTGCCAGCCAGTGGACGGTAGAGGGCGGTAATGAGCAGTTCTTC
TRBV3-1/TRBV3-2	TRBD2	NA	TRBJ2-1	CASRLAGGYNEQFF	TGTGCCAGCCGACTAGCGGGGGGTTACAATGAGCAGTTCTTC
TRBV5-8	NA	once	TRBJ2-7	CASSLNGGEAYEQYF	TGTGCCAGCAGCTTGAACGGGGGAGAGGCATACGAGCAGTACTTC
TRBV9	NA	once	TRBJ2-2	CASSPSTRIGTGELFF	TGTGCCAGCAGCCCCTCGACTAGAATAGGGACCGGGGAGCTGTTTTTT
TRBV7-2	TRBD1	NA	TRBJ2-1	CASSPTRGQAINYNEQFF	TGTGCCAGCAGCCCCACCCGGGGACAGGCCATAAATTACAATGAGCAGTTCTTC
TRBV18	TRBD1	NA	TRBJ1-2	CASSSGQEDGYTF	TGTGCCAGCTCATCGGGACAGGAAGATGGCTACACCTTC
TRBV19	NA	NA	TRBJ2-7	CASSGPTGLLSYEQYF	TGTGCCAGTAGTGGGCCGACGGGACTCCTCTCCTACGAGCAGTACTTC
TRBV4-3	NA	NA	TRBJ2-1	CASSQGPYNEQFF	TGCGCCAGCAGCCAAGGGCCTTACAATGAGCAGTTCTTC
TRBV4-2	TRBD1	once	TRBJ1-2	CASTKGAEYGYTF	TGTGCCAGCACCAAGGGGGCGGAATATGGCTACACCTTC
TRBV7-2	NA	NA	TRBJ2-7	CASSLARDSYEQYF	TGTGCCAGCAGCTTAGCCAGGGACTCCTACGAGCAGTACTTC
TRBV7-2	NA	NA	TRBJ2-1	CASSLVATSYNEQFF	TGTGCCAGCAGCTTAGTAGCGACCTCCTACAATGAGCAGTTCTTC
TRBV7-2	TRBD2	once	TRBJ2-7	CASTAGRHSYEQYF	TGTGCCAGCACCGCCGGGAGGCACTCCTACGAGCAGTACTTC